These 27 T cell receptor beta chains came from one sample sequenced in a study of T cell responses to AZD1222 COVID-19 vaccine. Sequencing used immunoSEQ multiplex PCR; TCRdb keeps in-frame clones, though not all of them. In the table there are roughly 80,000 clones, around nine tenths of which are singletons. The sequencing used peripheral blood, collected on day 0 of MenACWY control vaccination. The receptors stem from an adult in good health.

The chain couples TRBV25-1 to TRBJ1-1; the match to TRBD1 covers 7 bases. Germline loops: CDR1 MGHDK, CDR2 SYGVNS. CDR3 size: 15 residues. Trimming took 4 bases from V and 6 from J; bases not matched to a gene: 11. The chain's CDR3 is CASSGGDRTASEAFF. The DNA of the CDR3 is TGTGCCAGCAGTGGGGGGGACAGAACGGCGTCTGAAGCTTTCTTT. Variable domain in full (rest from reference TRBV25-1 and TRBJ1-1): EADIYQTPRYLVIGTGKKITLECSQTMGHDKMYWYQQDPGMELHLIHYSYGVNSTEKGDLSSESTVSRIRTEHFPLTLESARPSHTSQYLCASSGGDRTASEAFFGQGTRLTVV.

The chain employs TRBV6-5 and TRBJ1-1; D gene uncertain. Germline CDR1 is MNHEY and CDR2 is SVGAGI. This CDR3 has 14 amino acids. Trimming pared 7 bases from V and 1 base from J, leaving 13 bases between. CDR3 coding DNA: TGTGCCAGCACGGGCGGGAATCAGAACACTGAAGCTTTCTTT. It is translated as CASTGGNQNTEAFF.

The chain recombines TRBV7-6 with TRBJ2-3; TRBD2 matches at 7 bases. CDR3 length: 14 amino acids. Germline values: CDR1 SGHVS, CDR2 FNYEAQ. Trimming took 4 bases from V and 9 from J; bases not matched to a gene: 10. In DNA form, the CDR3 reads TGTGCCAGCAGCTCTCCCCCCCTAGCGGACACGCAGTATTTT. Residues: CASSSPPLADTQYF.

The chain carries TRBV6-5 and TRBJ1-6; 9 bases agree with TRBD1. The CDR3 has 16 amino acids. Germline V gene data show CDR1 as MNHEY and CDR2 as SVGAGI. The V and J ends lost 1 base and 7 bases, in that order; junction bases with no gene match: 5. This CDR3 is CASSYFPGQGNSPLHF. DNA of the CDR3: TGTGCCAGCAGTTACTTCCCAGGACAGGGGAATTCACCCCTCCACTTT.

The chain couples TRBV9 to TRBJ1-1, with 12 bases aligning to TRBD1. There are 16 residues in the CDR3. The V gene's germline CDR1 is SGDLS and CDR2 YYNGEE. Trimming removed 2 bases from V and 0 bases from J; junction bases left unmatched: 2. Here the CDR3 reads CASSVGTGGLNTEAFF. The CDR3 DNA reads TGTGCCAGCAGCGTTGGGACAGGGGGCTTGAACACTGAAGCTTTCTTT.

CDR3 protein: CSVATGVDQPQHF. The DNA for the CDR3 is TGCAGCGTTGCTACAGGGGTAGATCAGCCCCAGCATTTT. The rearrangement links TRBV29-1 to TRBJ1-5, with 7 positions matching TRBD1. The length of the CDR3 is 13 residues. V shed 4 bases and J 5 bases; nucleotides not matched to a gene: 5. The germline V gene has CDR1 SQVTM and CDR2 ANQGSEA.

The rearrangement uses TRBV5-1 and TRBJ2-2; 10 bases are shared with TRBD2. This CDR3 is 15 amino acids long. Looked up from germline, CDR1 is SGHRS and CDR2 is YFSETQ. Trimming cost V 4 bases and J 7 bases; bases outside gene matches: 7. Here the CDR3 DNA reads TGCGCCAGCAGCCCCGGCCTAGCGGGAGTCGGGGAGCTGTTTTTT. Translating it yields CASSPGLAGVGELFF. Together with reference TRBV5-1 and TRBJ2-2, the CDR3 gives the full variable domain: KAGVTQTPRYLIKTRGQQVTLSCSPISGHRSVSWYQQTPGQGLQFLFEYFSETQRNKGNFPGRFSGRQFSNSRSEMNVSTLELGDSALYLCASSPGLAGVGELFFGEGSRLTVL.

This clone turned up a few times. The CDR3 nucleotides read TGTGCCAGCAGCCTCGGGACTTCCGGCTACACCTTC. The encoded protein is CASSLGTSGYTF. This chain connects TRBV3-1 (or the pseudogene TRBV3-2) to TRBJ1-2; possibly TRBD1 for D (5 bases). Germline values: CDR1 LGHDT, CDR2 YNNKEL (reference sequence). Trimming shortened V by 4 bases and J by 8 bases, and 11 bases separated the two germline ends. The CDR3 is 12 residues long.

The chain couples TRBV12-5 to TRBJ1-2, with D unresolved. Germline CDR1 LGHNT, CDR2 FRNRAP. This CDR3 spans 15 amino acids. The V and J ends lost 1 base and 3 bases respectively, with 12 bases between them. This CDR3 is CASGLDPLGYYGYTF. The CDR3 nucleotides are TGTGCTAGTGGTTTGGACCCACTCGGTTACTATGGCTACACCTTC.

The chain couples TRBV5-8 to TRBJ1-6, with D uncertain. Germline values: CDR1 SGHTS, CDR2 YDEGEE. Trimming removed 1 base from V and 1 base from J, with 6 bases in between. The CDR3 runs to 15 residues. This CDR3 is CASSLKISYNSPLHF. In nucleotides, the CDR3 is TGTGCCAGCAGCTTGAAAATTTCCTATAATTCACCCCTCCACTTT.

The chain carries TRBV28 and TRBJ1-6; unclear D gene. This CDR3 has 14 amino acids. In germline, CDR1 is MDHEN, CDR2 SYDVKM. V lost 4 bases and J 7 bases, leaving 11 bases between the germline ends. The CDR3 protein is CASSSPSPNSPLHF. The CDR3 bases are TGTGCCAGCAGTTCCCCCAGCCCGAATTCACCCCTCCACTTT.

The V gene is TRBV2, the J gene TRBJ1-2; possibly TRBD1 for D (5 bases). The CDR3 is made up of 13 amino acids. Germline V gene lookup returns CDR1 SNHLY and CDR2 FYNNEI. V lost 8 bases, J lost 4 bases, and 14 bases lay in between. CDR3 loop: CASDPGRSYGYTF. The CDR3 bases are TGTGCCAGCGATCCGGGACGGAGCTATGGCTACACCTTC.

The J gene is TRBJ2-1, the V gene TRBV5-5, with D perhaps given as TRBD1 or TRBD2 (5 bases each). The V end lost 2 bases, the J end lost 6 bases, and 12 bases lay between the germline ends. The CDR3 extends over 14 amino acids. CDR1 is SGHKS and CDR2 is YYEKEE in the germline V gene (reference sequence). CDR3 in DNA: TGTGCCAGCAGCTTATACGGGACGCTCAATGAGCAGTTCTTC. It encodes CASSLYGTLNEQFF. The whole variable domain, filled in from reference TRBV5-5 and TRBJ2-1, reads DAGVTQSPTHLIKTRGQQVTLRCSPISGHKSVSWYQQVLGQGPQFIFQYYEKEERGRGNFPDRFSARQFPNYSSELNVNALLLGDSALYLCASSLYGTLNEQFFGPGTRLTVL.

In DNA, the CDR3 is TGCAGCGTTCGGCAGGGTAGTAACGAGCAGTACTTC. Its translation: CSVRQGSNEQYF. The chain joins TRBV29-1 to TRBJ2-7, with D possibly matching TRBD1 (5 bases). Trimming took off 5 bases at V and 5 bases at J, with 13 bases between the two ends. This CDR3 contains 12 residues. Germline CDR1 reads SQVTM; CDR2 reads ANQGSEA.

In its sample, this clone was seen a few times. J is TRBJ1-2 and V is TRBV6-5; a possible D gene is TRBD1 (5 bases). Trimming cost V 6 bases and J 7 bases, with 12 bases left between them. Germline CDR1 MNHEY, CDR2 SVGAGI. This CDR3 is built from 12 residues. CDR3 region: CASRLGASGYTF. Here the CDR3 DNA reads TGTGCCAGCAGATTAGGGGCGAGTGGCTACACCTTC.

This CDR3 reads CASSYAPGGNYEQYF. DNA of the CDR3: TGTGCCAGCAGTTACGCGCCGGGGGGGAATTACGAGCAGTACTTC. This chain joins TRBV6-5 and TRBJ2-7; 8 bases line up with TRBD2. Germline CDR1 MNHEY, CDR2 SVGAGI. Trimming took 2 bases from V and 4 from J; bases not matched to a gene: 7. The CDR3 contains 15 residues.

This chain joins TRBV6-4 and TRBJ2-3; D is perhaps TRBD2 (8 bases). Germline assignment: CDR1 MRHNA and CDR2 SNTAGT. Trimming pared 8 bases from V and 4 bases from J, leaving 16 bases between. CDR3 length: 14 amino acids. DNA for the CDR3: TGTGCCAGCGGCCGGGAGGGGGCCGCAGATACGCAGTATTTT. It codes for CASGREGAADTQYF.

The chain combines TRBV18 with TRBJ2-1; 7 bases are a match to TRBD1. V lost 0 bases and J lost 4; bases outside the gene matches: 6. This CDR3 is 16 amino acids long. In germline, CDR1 is KGHSH, CDR2 LQKENI. The DNA of the CDR3 is TGTGCCAGCTCACCACCTAGACAGGGACAATACAATGAGCAGTTCTTC. This sequence encodes CASSPPRQGQYNEQFF.

The genes are TRBV29-1 and TRBJ2-7; D is unresolved. Germline assignment: CDR1 SQVTM and CDR2 ANQGSEA. The CDR3 covers 12 residues. V lost 4 bases, J lost 2 bases, and 9 bases lay in between. In DNA, the CDR3 is TGCAGCGTTGGGGTGGCTACCTACGAGCAGTACTTC. This encodes CSVGVATYEQYF.

This rearrangement joins TRBV7-9 to TRBJ2-1; the D gene is possibly TRBD2 (5 bases). The germline V gene encodes CDR1 SEHNR and CDR2 FQNEAQ (reference sequence). V lost 6 bases to trimming and J lost 6 bases, with 15 bases between them. This CDR3 has 14 residues. For the CDR3, the DNA is TGTGCCAGCAGTCCTGGGAGCCTAAGCAATGAGCAGTTCTTC. It yields the protein CASSPGSLSNEQFF. The full variable domain, with the rest looked up from reference TRBV7-9 and TRBJ2-1, is DTGVSQNPRHKITKRGQNVTFRCDPISEHNRLYWYRQTLGQGPEFLTYFQNEAQLEKSRLLSDRFSAERPKGSFSTLEIQRTEQGDSAMYLCASSPGSLSNEQFFGPGTRLTVL.

The chain recombines TRBV25-1 with TRBJ2-7, with 11 bases fitting TRBD2. The germline V gene has CDR1 MGHDK and CDR2 SYGVNS. V lost 3 bases to trimming and J lost 2 bases; unmatched junction nucleotides: 9. This CDR3 comprises 17 residues. CDR3 loop: CASSDDRQLAGAYEQYF. The CDR3 nucleotides are TGTGCCAGCAGTGACGACCGACAACTAGCGGGAGCCTACGAGCAGTACTTC.

The chain carries TRBV12-2 and TRBJ2-1. TRBV12-2 is a recognized pseudogene. The CDR3 spans 14 residues. CDR3 residues: CASRFGYSYNEQFF. The CDR3 DNA follows: TGTGCAAGTCGCTTCGGATACTCCTACAATGAGCAGTTCTTC.

This chain joins TRBV6-6 and TRBJ2-1; D gene ambiguous. Trimming shortened V by 0 bases and J by 10 bases, and 4 bases separated the two germline ends. Germline V gene lookup returns CDR1 MNHNY and CDR2 SVGAGI (reference sequence). CDR3 length: 11 amino acids. DNA of the CDR3: TGTGCCAGCAGTTACTCGGCCGAGCAGTTCTTC. It codes for CASSYSAEQFF.

CDR3 nucleotides: TGTGCCAGCAGTTACGACGCGGGGACTGAAGCTTTCTTT. Translated, it gives CASSYDAGTEAFF. The gene calls are TRBV6-5 and TRBJ1-1, with D unresolved. Germline CDR1 MNHEY, CDR2 SVGAGI. The CDR3 runs to 13 residues. V was clipped by 2 bases and J by 5 bases, with 9 bases between them.

The CDR3 region has the DNA TGCGCCAGCAGCCAGATCCTACAGGGTCCCCTCCACTTT. Translated: CASSQILQGPLHF. The gene calls are TRBV4-3 and TRBJ1-6, with TRBD1 as a possible D gene (6 bases). The CDR3 runs 13 residues. CDR1 is LGHNA and CDR2 is YSLEER in the germline V gene. V lost 3 bases and J lost 13, with 13 bases in between.

V and J are TRBV25-1 and TRBJ2-1; no firm D call. This CDR3 contains 16 residues. Germline V gene sequence: CDR1 MGHDK, CDR2 SYGVNS. V gave up 4 bases and J gave up 5 bases, with 18 bases separating them. The CDR3 region is CASSGVGGGGNNEQFF. The DNA of the CDR3 is TGTGCCAGCAGTGGAGTAGGTGGTGGTGGCAACAATGAGCAGTTCTTC.

This chain joins TRBV19 and TRBJ2-3, with a possible D match to TRBD2 (6 bases). The germline CDR1 and CDR2 sequences are LNHDA and SQIVND (reference sequence). This CDR3 has 14 amino acids. The V end was cut by 6 bases, the J end by 2 bases, with 12 bases between. The CDR3 nucleotides read TGTGCCAGTAGATCGGGCGGGGCCACAGATACGCAGTATTTT. Protein: CASRSGGATDTQYF.